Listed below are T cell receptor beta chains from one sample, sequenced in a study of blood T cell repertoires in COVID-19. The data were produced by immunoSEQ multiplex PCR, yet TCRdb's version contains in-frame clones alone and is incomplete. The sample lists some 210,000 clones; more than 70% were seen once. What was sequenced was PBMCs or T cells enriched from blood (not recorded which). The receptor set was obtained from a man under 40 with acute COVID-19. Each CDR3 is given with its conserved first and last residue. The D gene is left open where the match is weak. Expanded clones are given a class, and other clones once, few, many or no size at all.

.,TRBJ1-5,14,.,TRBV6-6,TGTGCCAGCAGTTACAGTGAGGACAATCAGCCCCAGCATTTT,CASSYSEDNQPQHF
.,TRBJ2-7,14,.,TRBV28,TGTGCCAGCAGTTTATCAGTCAGTGGCTACGAGCAGTACTTC,CASSLSVSGYEQYF
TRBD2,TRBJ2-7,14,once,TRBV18,TGTGCCAGCTCCTTTGGACTAGCGGGACACGAGCAGTACTTC,CASSFGLAGHEQYF
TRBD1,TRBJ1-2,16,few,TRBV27,TGTGCCAGCAGTTTATCGATCCCAGGGGGCAACTATGGCTACACCTTC,CASSLSIPGGNYGYTF
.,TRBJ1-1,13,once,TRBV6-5,TGTGCCAGCAGGAGGCGGGGAAACACTGAAGCTTTCTTT,CASRRRGNTEAFF
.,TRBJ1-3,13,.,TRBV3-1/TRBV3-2,TGTGCCAGCAGCCGCCAGTCTGGAAACACCATATATTTT,CASSRQSGNTIYF
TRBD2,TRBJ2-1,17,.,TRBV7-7,TGTGCCAGCAGCCGATCTCCGCGGGGGGGCTCCTACAATGAGCAGTTCTTC,CASSRSPRGGSYNEQFF
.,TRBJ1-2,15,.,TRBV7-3,TGTGCCAGCAGCTTAGAGTCATCACAGGGCTATGGCTACACCTTC,CASSLESSQGYGYTF
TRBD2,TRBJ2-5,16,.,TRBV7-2,TGTGCCAGCAGCTTAGAAGCGGGGAGATACCAAGAGACCCAGTACTTC,CASSLEAGRYQETQYF
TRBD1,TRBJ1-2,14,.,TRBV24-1,TGTGCCACCAGTGCCGCCCAGACAGGGTCTGGCTACACCTTC,CATSAAQTGSGYTF
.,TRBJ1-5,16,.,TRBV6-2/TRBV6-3,TGTGCCAGCAGCCCCTACGATGTCTCGGCGGGTCAGCCCCAGCATTTT,CASSPYDVSAGQPQHF
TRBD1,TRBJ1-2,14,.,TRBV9,TGTGCCAGCACCTTGGGACAGGGGGCCGTCGGCTACACCTTC,CASTLGQGAVGYTF
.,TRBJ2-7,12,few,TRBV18,TGTGCCAGCTCGCAGGGGTCATACGAGCAGTACTTC,CASSQGSYEQYF
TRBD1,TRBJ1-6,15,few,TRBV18,TGTGCCAGCTCAGTCTCTACAGGGGGGTATTCACCCCTCCACTTT,CASSVSTGGYSPLHF
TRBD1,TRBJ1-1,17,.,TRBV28,TGTGCCAGCGATCAGGGGGCTGGAACGCGGGTTTGTGCTGAAGCTTTCTTT,CASDQGAGTRVCAEAFF
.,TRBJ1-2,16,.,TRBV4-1,TGCGCCAGCAGCCAGGGGTCCTTCGGACAGCCTTATGGCTACACCTTC,CASSQGSFGQPYGYTF
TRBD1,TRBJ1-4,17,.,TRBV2,TGTGCCAGCAGTAGAGGGACAGCCTCGTCAACTAATGAAAAACTGTTTTTT,CASSRGTASSTNEKLFF
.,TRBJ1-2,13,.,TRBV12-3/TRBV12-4,TGTGCCAGCGAAGGGGGGGGCCCCAGAGGCTACACCTTC,CASEGGGPRGYTF
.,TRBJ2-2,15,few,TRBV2,TGTGCCAGCATGAGGGCAGGGGTGGCCGGTGGGGAGCTGTTTTTT,CASMRAGVAGGELFF
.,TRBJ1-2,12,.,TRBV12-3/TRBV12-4,TGTGCCAGCAGTTTATGGGCCAGGGGCTACACCTTC,CASSLWARGYTF
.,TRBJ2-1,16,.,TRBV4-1,TGCGCCAGCAGCCACTTGGACATAATCTCCTACAATGAGCAGTTCTTC,CASSHLDIISYNEQFF
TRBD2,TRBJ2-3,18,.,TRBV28,TGTGCCAGCAGTTTGCCCTGGGCTAGCGGGACCCCTACCTCGGAGCAGTATTTT,CASSLPWASGTPTSEQYF
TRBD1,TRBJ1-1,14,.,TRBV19,TGTGCCAGTAGTATACCAGGGGGCGGAAATGAAGCTTTCTTT,CASSIPGGGNEAFF
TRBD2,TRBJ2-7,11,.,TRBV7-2,TGTGCCAGCAGCGATAGCGGGGGGAGGTACTTC,CASSDSGGRYF
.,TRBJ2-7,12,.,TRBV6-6,TGTGCCAGCAGGGAACAGGTATACGAGCAGTACTTC,CASREQVYEQYF
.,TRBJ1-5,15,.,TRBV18,TGTGCCAGCTCACCACTGGGAACAGGGAATCAGCCCCAGCATTTT,CASSPLGTGNQPQHF
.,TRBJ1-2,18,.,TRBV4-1,TGCGCCAGCAGCCAAGATGAGGGCTCAGGGGCCCTAGGCTATGGCTACACCTTC,CASSQDEGSGALGYGYTF
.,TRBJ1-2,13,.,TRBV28,TGTGCCAGCAGTCCTGACAGCATTAATGGCTACACCTTC,CASSPDSINGYTF
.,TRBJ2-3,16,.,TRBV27,TGTGCCAGCATAAGTCGGTTCCGAGGGTCCACAGATACGCAGTATTTT,CASISRFRGSTDTQYF
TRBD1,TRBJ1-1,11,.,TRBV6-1,TGTGCCAGCAGTGATTACAGGGGAGGTGAATTT,CASSDYRGGEF
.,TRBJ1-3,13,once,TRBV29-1,TGCAGCGTTACCTCGGGGGGCCGAAACACCATATATTTT,CSVTSGGRNTIYF
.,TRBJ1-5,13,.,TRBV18,TGTGCCAGCTCTCAGGACAGTGATCAGCCCCAGCATTTT,CASSQDSDQPQHF
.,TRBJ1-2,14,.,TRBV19,TGTGCCAGTAGTGGGGCCCCGCCGAACTATGGCTACACCTTC,CASSGAPPNYGYTF
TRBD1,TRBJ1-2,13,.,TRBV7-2,TGTGCCAGCAGCTCCGGGACAGGACATGGCTACACCTTC,CASSSGTGHGYTF
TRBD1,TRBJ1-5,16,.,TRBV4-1,TGCGCCAGCAGCCAAGAAGGAAGGGGGCCTGTTCAGCCCCAGCATTTT,CASSQEGRGPVQPQHF
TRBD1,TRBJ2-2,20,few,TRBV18,TGTGCCAGCTCACCACGAACTCCGGGACAGGGGGCGTCATATAACGGGGAGCTGTTTTTT,CASSPRTPGQGASYNGELFF
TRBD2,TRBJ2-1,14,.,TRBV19,TGTGCCAGTAGCCGGGGGGGCCCCTACAATGAGCAGTTCTTC,CASSRGGPYNEQFF
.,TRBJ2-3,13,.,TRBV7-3,TGTGCCAGCAGCCGGGACTTCTCAGATACGCAGTATTTT,CASSRDFSDTQYF
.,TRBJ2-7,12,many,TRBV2,TGTGCCAGCACAGGCGATTCCTACGAGCAGTACTTC,CASTGDSYEQYF
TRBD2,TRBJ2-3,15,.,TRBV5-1,TGCGCCAGCAGCTTTAGCGGGGGGGCCACAGATACGCAGTATTTT,CASSFSGGATDTQYF
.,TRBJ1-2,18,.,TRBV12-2,TGTGCAAGTCGCTTAGTGGGACAGAGGGGGGAATTTAACTATGGCTACACCTTC,CASRLVGQRGEFNYGYTF
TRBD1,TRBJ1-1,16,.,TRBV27,TGTGCCAGCAGTCCCTATACTAGACAGGGAGGAGATGAAGCTTTCTTT,CASSPYTRQGGDEAFF
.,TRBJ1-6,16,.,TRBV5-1,TGCGCCAGCAGCTCTGGGGGCTACGGAGATAATTCACCCCTCCACTTT,CASSSGGYGDNSPLHF
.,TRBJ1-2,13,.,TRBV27,TGTGCCAGCAGAGGGGCGATGGACTATGGCTACACCTTC,CASRGAMDYGYTF
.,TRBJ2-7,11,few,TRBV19,TGTGCCAGAAATACAGGATCCGAGCAGTACTTC,CARNTGSEQYF
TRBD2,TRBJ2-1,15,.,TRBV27,TGTGCCAGCACTACTAGCGGGGGACTCTACAATGAGCAGTTCTTC,CASTTSGGLYNEQFF
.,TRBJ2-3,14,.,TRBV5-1,TGCGCCAGCAGCCCCTCTGGTCAGGGAGATACGCAGTATTTT,CASSPSGQGDTQYF
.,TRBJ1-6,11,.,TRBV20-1,TGCAGTGCTACAGACGGTTCACCCCTCCACTTT,CSATDGSPLHF